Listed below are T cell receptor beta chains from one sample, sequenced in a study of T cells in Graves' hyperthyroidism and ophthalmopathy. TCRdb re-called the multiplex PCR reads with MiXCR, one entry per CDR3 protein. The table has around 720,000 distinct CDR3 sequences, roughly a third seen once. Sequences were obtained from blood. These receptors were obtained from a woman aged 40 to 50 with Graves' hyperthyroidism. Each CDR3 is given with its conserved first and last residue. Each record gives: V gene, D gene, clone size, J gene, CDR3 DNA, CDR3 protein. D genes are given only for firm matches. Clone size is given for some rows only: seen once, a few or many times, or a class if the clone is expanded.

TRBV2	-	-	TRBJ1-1	TGTGCCAGCACCATAGCGGGGGGGAGAGTTAGCACTGAAGCTTTCTTT	CASTIAGGRVSTEAFF
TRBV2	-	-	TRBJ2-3	TGTGCCAGCACCCTCTCGGCTAGCACAGATACGCAGTATTTT	CASTLSASTDTQYF
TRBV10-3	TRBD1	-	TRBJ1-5	TGTGCCATCAGGATGACAGGGAAACATCAGCCCCAGCATTTT	CAIRMTGKHQPQHF
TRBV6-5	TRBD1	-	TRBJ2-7	TGTGCCAGCAGTTTTACGGACAGGGAACCCTCCTACGAGCAGTACTTC	CASSFTDREPSYEQYF
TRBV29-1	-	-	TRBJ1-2	TGCAGCGTTGGATCAGGTAGTGGCTACACCTTC	CSVGSGSGYTF
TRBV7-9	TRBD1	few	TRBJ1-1	TGTGCCAGCAGCCGGACAGGGCTCCTGAACACTGAAGCTTTCTTT	CASSRTGLLNTEAFF
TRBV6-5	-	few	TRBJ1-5	TGTGCCAGCAGCAGCCGTCAACAGGTGAATCAGCCCCAGCATTTT	CASSSRQQVNQPQHF
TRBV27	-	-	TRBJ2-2	TGTGCCAGCAGTTCCTACGACTCGTACACCGGGGAGCTGTTTTTT	CASSSYDSYTGELFF
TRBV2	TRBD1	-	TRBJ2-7	TGTGCCAGCAGTTCGACAGGGAAGAGCTCCTACGAGCAGTACTTC	CASSSTGKSSYEQYF
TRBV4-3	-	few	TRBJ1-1	TGCGCCAGCAGCGAGGACGTTGGGGATTACACTGAAGCTTTCTTT	CASSEDVGDYTEAFF
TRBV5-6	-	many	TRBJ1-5	TGTGCCAGCACCGTTATGGGTCAGCCCCAGCATTTT	CASTVMGQPQHF
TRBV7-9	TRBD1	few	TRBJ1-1	TGTGCCAGCAGTTACGGGACAGGGGGGTTGAACACTGAAGCTTTCTTT	CASSYGTGGLNTEAFF
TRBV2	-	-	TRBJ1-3	TGTGCCAGCAGTGGCCGGGGGAGCACTGGAAACACCATATATTTT	CASSGRGSTGNTIYF
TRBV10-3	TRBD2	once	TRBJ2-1	TGTGCCATCAGCCCCGGGACTAGCGGGAGTGGTGAGCAGTTCTTC	CAISPGTSGSGEQFF
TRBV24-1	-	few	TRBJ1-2	TGTGCCACCAGTGACACGTTCGCCGAAGGACACTATGGCTACACCTTC	CATSDTFAEGHYGYTF
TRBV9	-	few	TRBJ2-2	TGTGCCAGCAGCGTAGACTGGTCCAGTCACACCGGGGAGCTGTTTTTT	CASSVDWSSHTGELFF
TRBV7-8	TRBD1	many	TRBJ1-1	TGTGCCAGCAGCCAGCACACAGGGGTACGCACTGAAGCTTTCTTT	CASSQHTGVRTEAFF
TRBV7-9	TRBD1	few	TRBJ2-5	TGTGCCAGCAGCTCCACAGGGGGCCTATGGGAGACCCAGTACTTC	CASSSTGGLWETQYF
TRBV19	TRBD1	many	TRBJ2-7	TGTGCCAGTAGACAGAGGACCGGGACAGGGGTAAGGGAGCAGTACTTC	CASRQRTGTGVREQYF
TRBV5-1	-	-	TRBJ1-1	TGCGCCAGCAGCATTAGCGGGAATTTCGCTGAAGCTTTCTTT	CASSISGNFAEAFF
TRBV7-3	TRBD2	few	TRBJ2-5	TGCGCCAGCACCCAAGGGACTAGCGGGGGGGCTTGGGAGACCCAGTACTTC	CASTQGTSGGAWETQYF
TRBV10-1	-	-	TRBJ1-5	TGCGCCAGCAGTGAGTCGACTGGCCCGAAACAGCCCCAGCATTTT	CASSESTGPKQPQHF
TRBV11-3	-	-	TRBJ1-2	TGTGCCAGCAGCTTACCCTGGGGGCGCGGCTACACCTTC	CASSLPWGRGYTF
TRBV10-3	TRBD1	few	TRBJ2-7	TGTGCCAGCAGTAGGACAGGGGTCACCTACGAGCAGTACTTC	CASSRTGVTYEQYF
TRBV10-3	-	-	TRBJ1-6	TGTGCCAGCACCCCCGCGACAGGAAATTCACCCCTCCACTTT	CASTPATGNSPLHF
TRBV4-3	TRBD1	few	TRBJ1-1	TGCGCCAGCAGCCAAGGACAGGGACACTTTCGGAACACTGAAGCTTTCTTT	CASSQGQGHFRNTEAFF
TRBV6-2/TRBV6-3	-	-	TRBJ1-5	TGTGCCAGCACCGACAGGATTGAACAGCCCCAGCATTTT	CASTDRIEQPQHF
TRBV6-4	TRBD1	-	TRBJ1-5	TGTGCCAGCAGTGCCCCCCAGGGGGGTCGCAGCAATCAGCCCCAGCATTTT	CASSAPQGGRSNQPQHF